Below, 23 T cell receptor beta chains from the same sample are listed, as sequenced in a study of radiation and T cells in renal cell carcinoma. Clones were read by immunoSEQ multiplex PCR, and TCRdb kept only the in-frame ones, dropping some. Among 50,000 to 70,000 clones, about 80% were seen once, and the ten largest hold 6.5% to 7.5%. Time point here: blood 4 weeks post-SBRT, at nephrectomy. Treatment indicated: 15 Gy SBRT to primary tumor, nephrectomy 4 weeks later. The source was blood, collected from a patient whose treatment included radiotherapy and nephrectomy. The receptors were sampled from a man aged 60 to 75 with renal cell carcinoma.

The rearrangement links TRBV5-6 to TRBJ1-3, with 8 bases lining up with TRBD1. The CDR3 is 15 amino acids. Germline CDR1 SGHDT, CDR2 YYEEEE. Trimming took 0 bases from V and 2 from J; bases not matched to a gene: 1. CDR3 DNA: TGTGCCAGCAGCTTGGCAGGGGGCCCTGGAAACACCATATATTTT. Residues: CASSLAGGPGNTIYF.

This clone was picked up a small number of times. The genes are TRBV11-2 and TRBJ2-3, with 14 bases fitting TRBD2. Germline CDR1 SGHAT, CDR2 FQNNGV. The ends lost 1 base at V and 5 bases at J; junction bases unmatched: 5. The CDR3 extends over 17 amino acids. This chain's CDR3 is CASSLALGLAGEDTQYF. In DNA form, the CDR3 reads TGTGCCAGCAGCTTAGCCCTGGGACTAGCGGGGGAAGATACGCAGTATTTT.

The rearrangement links TRBV7-2 to TRBJ1-1, with a possible D match to TRBD1 (5 bases). Germline V gene lookup returns CDR1 SGHTA and CDR2 FQGNSA. This CDR3 comprises 15 residues. Trimming left V 2 bases short and J 4 bases short, with 14 bases between. The CDR3 DNA sequence: TGTGCCAGCAGCTTATTACTCAGGGTTGGCACTGAAGCTTTCTTT. Residues: CASSLLLRVGTEAFF.

V and J are TRBV7-2 and TRBJ2-6; D not certain. Germline lookup yields CDR1 SGHTA and CDR2 FQGNSA. The CDR3 has 13 residues. The V end lost 4 bases, the J end lost 4 bases, and 5 bases lay between the germline ends. The DNA for the CDR3 is TGTGCCAGCAGCTCGGACGGGGCCAACGTCCTGACTTTC. Residues: CASSSDGANVLTF.

J is TRBJ1-2 and V is TRBV20-1; D is perhaps TRBD1 (5 bases). The V end was cut by 7 bases, the J end by 1 base, with 7 bases between. In germline, CDR1 is DFQATT, CDR2 SNEGSKA (reference sequence). The CDR3 extends over 11 amino acids. CDR3 in DNA: TGCAGTGGGGGCAGTAACTATGGCTACACCTTC. Translating gives CSGGSNYGYTF.

V usage is TRBV9 and J usage is TRBJ2-1; TRBD1 is a possible D gene (6 bases). Between the trimmed V and J ends, which lost 2 bases and 0 bases, there was a span of 24 bases. CDR1 SGDLS and CDR2 YYNGEE come from the germline V gene. The CDR3 spans 20 residues. For the CDR3, the DNA is TGTGCCAGCAGCGTGAACCCGGGGACAAAGGGGACCCCCTCCTACAATGAGCAGTTCTTC. Protein sequence: CASSVNPGTKGTPSYNEQFF.

This clone was seen a single time. V usage is TRBV5-6 and J usage is TRBJ2-1, with TRBD1 identical over 8 bases. The CDR3 extends over 14 amino acids. The ends lost 1 base at V and 7 bases at J; junction bases unmatched: 4. The germline gives CDR1 SGHDT, CDR2 YYEEEE. CDR3 nucleotides: TGTGCCAGCAGCTTGCTCCACAGGGGGAATGAGCAGTTCTTC. Its protein product is CASSLLHRGNEQFF.

The chain combines TRBV18 with TRBJ2-3; D might be TRBD2 (5 bases). CDR1 is KGHSH and CDR2 is LQKENI in the germline V gene. The V end lost 8 bases, the J end lost 4 bases, and 7 bases lay between the germline ends. The CDR3 loop spans 11 amino acids. The CDR3 bases are TGTGCCAGCCTCGGGGCAGATACGCAGTATTTT. It encodes CASLGADTQYF.

This clone was seen only a few times. The chain uses TRBV7-2 and TRBJ1-5, with no clear D. Germline V gene sequence: CDR1 SGHTA, CDR2 FQGNSA. V was pared by 7 bases and J by 4 bases, with 8 bases between. This CDR3 contains 12 residues. CDR3 DNA sequence: TGTGCCAGCACCAACACAAATCAGCCCCAGCATTTT. This sequence encodes CASTNTNQPQHF.

This clone has a handful of counts. The V and J genes are TRBV19 and TRBJ2-5; 9 nucleotides agree with TRBD1. Germline CDR1 and CDR2: LNHDA and SQIVND (reference sequence). V was pared by 4 bases and J by 5 bases, with 8 bases of the junction left unmatched. The CDR3 contains 15 residues. CDR3 sequence reads: CASSTQKTGGETQYF. In nucleotides, the CDR3 is TGTGCCAGTAGTACCCAAAAGACAGGGGGTGAGACCCAGTACTTC.

The genes are TRBV5-1 and TRBJ1-3; no reliable D call. CDR1 and CDR2 from the germline V gene are SGHRS and YFSETQ. The CDR3 has 17 residues. V shed 4 bases and J shed 0 bases, with 17 bases lying between them. The CDR3 nucleotides are TGCGCCAGCAGCCGCATGCCCGGACTGGGCTCTGGAAACACCATATATTTT. It translates to CASSRMPGLGSGNTIYF.

This chain uses TRBV4-3 with TRBJ2-2; D is uncertain. Germline-derived CDR1 and CDR2 are LGHNA and YSLEER. V lost 0 bases and J 0 bases, leaving 8 bases between the germline ends. The CDR3 is 16 residues long. Here the CDR3 reads CASSQEARANTGELFF. CDR3 nucleotide sequence: TGCGCCAGCAGCCAAGAGGCCCGGGCGAACACCGGGGAGCTGTTTTTT.

Turning to this clone: The junction departs from the called germline gene at one end, perhaps through a read error. V gene TRBV5-8 combines with J gene TRBJ2-5, with 9 positions matching TRBD1. CDR3 length equals 12 residues. Germline V gene sequence: CDR1 SGHTS, CDR2 YDEGEE. The CDR3 spells CASSFGGTGQDF. DNA for the CDR3: TGTGCCAGCAGCTTCGGGGGGACAGGGCAGGACTTC.

This clone has more than one count but fewer than ten. J is TRBJ1-2 and V is TRBV5-1; a weak D match, TRBD1 (5 bases). CDR3 length equals 14 residues. Germline-derived CDR1 and CDR2 are SGHRS and YFSETQ. V lost 0 bases and J 6 bases, leaving 12 bases between the germline ends. The CDR3 loop is CASSLVAGIDGYTF. As DNA, the CDR3 is TGCGCCAGCAGCTTGGTGGCAGGGATCGATGGCTACACCTTC.

The gene calls are TRBV4-3 and TRBJ1-2; 9 nucleotides agree with TRBD1. The germline gives CDR1 LGHNA, CDR2 YSLEER. There are 15 residues in the CDR3. J was trimmed by 4 bases and V by 2 bases; bases with no gene match: 5. The CDR3 sequence: CASSQQQGAVYGYTF. In DNA form, the CDR3 reads TGCGCCAGCAGCCAACAACAGGGGGCGGTCTATGGCTACACCTTC.

The V call is TRBV7-2, the J call TRBJ2-3; D is unresolved. CDR1 and CDR2 (germline): SGHTA, FQGNSA. Between the trimmed V and J ends, which lost 3 bases and 5 bases, there was a span of 15 bases. CDR3 length: 15 residues. The CDR3 here is CASSLGTVVGDTQYF. CDR3 nucleotides: TGTGCCAGCAGCTTGGGCACCGTTGTAGGAGATACGCAGTATTTT.

The chain couples TRBV5-6 to TRBJ2-2, with D perhaps matching TRBD2 (5 bases). Trimming stripped 2 bases from V and 4 bases from J, with 15 bases between. Per the germline V gene, CDR1 is SGHDT and CDR2 is YYEEEE. CDR3 length equals 16 residues. This CDR3 is CASSFLQLAGTGELFF. CDR3 coding DNA: TGTGCCAGCAGCTTCCTTCAACTCGCGGGCACCGGGGAGCTGTTTTTT.

The rearrangement links TRBV5-5 to TRBJ2-3; the D is unclear. The V and J ends lost 0 bases and 6 bases respectively, with 11 bases between them. The CDR3 loop spans 14 amino acids. In germline, CDR1 is SGHKS, CDR2 YYEKEE (reference sequence). CDR3 protein: CASSLGTLIDTQYF. The CDR3 DNA reads TGTGCCAGCAGCTTGGGCACACTGATTGATACGCAGTATTTT.

This chain joins TRBV5-6 and TRBJ1-2, with D hard to call. The CDR3 contains 14 residues. With 0 bases removed from V and 5 bases from J, the gap between germline ends came to 11 bases. Germline values: CDR1 SGHDT, CDR2 YYEEEE. The CDR3 region has the DNA TGTGCCAGCAGCTTGGCAGTGGCTACATATGGCTACACCTTC. It specifies CASSLAVATYGYTF.

V and J are TRBV7-9 and TRBJ2-3, with D perhaps matching TRBD2 (6 bases). Looked up from germline, CDR1 is SEHNR and CDR2 is FQNEAQ (reference sequence). The CDR3 runs 13 residues. The ends were cut back, 8 bases at V and 2 bases at J, with 11 bases in the middle. CDR3 sequence (DNA): TGTGCCAGCGGGGCGGGGAACACAGATACGCAGTATTTT. This sequence encodes CASGAGNTDTQYF.

V usage is TRBV6-7 and J usage is TRBJ1-5; no clear D. TRBV6-7 is designated an ORF whose function remains uncertain. This CDR3 comprises 14 residues. V shed 6 bases and J shed 2 bases, with 11 bases lying between them. The CDR3 DNA reads TGTGCCAGCAGCGCGCACTGGGGCAATCAGCCCCAGCATTTT. Protein product: CASSAHWGNQPQHF.

The J gene is TRBJ2-7, the V gene TRBV6-1; 11 bases are a match to TRBD1. V lost 5 bases and J lost 4; bases outside the gene matches: 7. CDR3 length: 15 residues. Germline V gives CDR1 MNHNS, CDR2 SASEGT. The CDR3, as DNA: TGTGCCAGCAGTATCCGGGACAGGGGGTTGTACGAGCAGTACGTC. It encodes CASSIRDRGLYEQYV.

This clone was seen more than once but under ten times. V gene TRBV7-2 combines with J gene TRBJ2-3; TRBD2 is a possible D gene (5 bases). The CDR3 contains 15 residues. Deletions cut 2 bases from V and 0 bases from J, with 9 bases between. Per germline, CDR1 SGHTA and CDR2 FQGNSA. The CDR3 is CASSLRGISTDTQYF. For the CDR3, the DNA is TGTGCCAGCAGCTTAAGAGGGATCAGCACAGATACGCAGTATTTT.